The 4 T cell receptor beta chains listed next were all sequenced from one sample in a study of spatial heterogeneity in lung cancer. The time point here: sample taken at primary tumor resection. Antigens for these TCRs are unknown. TCRdb processed the 5' RACE reads anew with MiXCR; each CDR3 protein has one entry. The sample holds some 96,000 distinct CDR3 sequences, roughly 4.5% seen once. Findings and limits, study-wide: Tumor mutation counts were tracked by expanded intratumoral alpha and beta TCR counts.

This specimen consisted of lung tumor tissue, obtained at surgery. These receptors were collected from a male donor with early-stage non-small cell lung cancer.

This clonotype was observed many times. The chain has TRBV29-1 and TRBJ1-1; D perhaps matches TRBD1 (5 bases). CDR1 is SQVTM, CDR2 ANQGSEA, per germline. This CDR3 is built from 11 residues. V was cut by 6 bases and J by 7 bases, with 12 bases left in between. The CDR3 reads CSVRIGGEAFF. In DNA, the CDR3 is TGCAGCGTCCGGATTGGGGGTGAAGCTTTCTTT.

In this sample, this clonotype turned up many times. The CDR3 bases are TGCGCCAGCAGCCTACTACTAGCGGGAGGGTCGGATACGCAGTATTTT. This encodes CASSLLLAGGSDTQYF. The chain combines TRBV5-1 with TRBJ2-3; 13 nucleotides agree with TRBD2. The CDR3 has 16 residues. V lost 4 bases and J lost 6; bases outside the gene matches: 8. Per the germline V gene, CDR1 is SGHRS and CDR2 is YFSETQ.

This clonotype was picked up many times. The CDR3 DNA is TGCGCCAGCAGCTTGGCCATTAGCCCCGACAGGGAGGACTATGGCTACACCTTC. The encoded protein is CASSLAISPDREDYGYTF. V gene TRBV5-1 combines with J gene TRBJ1-2; 7 bases are shared with TRBD1. Germline CDR1 is SGHRS and CDR2 is YFSETQ. V was pared by 0 bases and J by 3 bases, with 14 bases of the junction left unmatched. CDR3 length: 18 residues.

This clonotype was seen ten or more times. V usage is TRBV12-3 or TRBV12-4 and J usage is TRBJ1-1; D gene ambiguous. With 9 bases removed from V and 1 base from J, the gap between germline ends came to 12 bases. The length of the CDR3 is 13 residues. As DNA, the CDR3 is TGTGCCAGTCGGACGGCCAGGAACACTGAAGCTTTCTTT. This gives the protein CASRTARNTEAFF.